This entry is about one T cell receptor (beta chain). V dropped 6 bases and J dropped 4; count of bases not matched to a gene: 6. The CDR3 contains 14 residues. Germline lookup yields CDR1 SQVTM and CDR2 ANQGSEA. The data originate from a study of T cell changes during pregnancy in multiple sclerosis. The data were produced by immunoSEQ multiplex PCR, yet TCRdb's version contains in-frame clones alone and is incomplete. The data contain about 25,000 clones, 90% of them singletons. The chain employs TRBV29-1 and TRBJ2-1, with TRBD2 identical over 10 bases. This specimen consisted of CD8+ T cells from peripheral blood mononuclear cells, obtained in the third trimester of pregnancy. This TCR came from a female donor in good health, enrolled as a control in a pregnancy study. CDR3 nucleotides: TGCAGCGTAGAACTAGCGGGACCGTACAATGAGCAGTTCTTC. Amino acid sequence: CSVELAGPYNEQFF.